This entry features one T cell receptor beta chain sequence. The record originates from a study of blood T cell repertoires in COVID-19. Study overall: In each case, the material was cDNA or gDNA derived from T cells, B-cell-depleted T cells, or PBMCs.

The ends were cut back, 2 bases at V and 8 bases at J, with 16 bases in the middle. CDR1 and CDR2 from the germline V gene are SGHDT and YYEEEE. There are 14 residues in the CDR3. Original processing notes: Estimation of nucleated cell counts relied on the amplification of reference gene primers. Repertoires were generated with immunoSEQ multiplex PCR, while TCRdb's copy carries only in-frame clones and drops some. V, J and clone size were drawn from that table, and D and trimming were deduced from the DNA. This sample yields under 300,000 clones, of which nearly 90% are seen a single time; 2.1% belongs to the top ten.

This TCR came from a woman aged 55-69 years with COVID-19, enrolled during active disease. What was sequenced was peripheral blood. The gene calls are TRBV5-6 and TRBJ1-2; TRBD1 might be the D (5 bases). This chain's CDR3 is CASSFVGGFEGYTF. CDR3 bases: TGTGCCAGCAGCTTCGTGGGGGGGTTCGAAGGCTACACCTTC.